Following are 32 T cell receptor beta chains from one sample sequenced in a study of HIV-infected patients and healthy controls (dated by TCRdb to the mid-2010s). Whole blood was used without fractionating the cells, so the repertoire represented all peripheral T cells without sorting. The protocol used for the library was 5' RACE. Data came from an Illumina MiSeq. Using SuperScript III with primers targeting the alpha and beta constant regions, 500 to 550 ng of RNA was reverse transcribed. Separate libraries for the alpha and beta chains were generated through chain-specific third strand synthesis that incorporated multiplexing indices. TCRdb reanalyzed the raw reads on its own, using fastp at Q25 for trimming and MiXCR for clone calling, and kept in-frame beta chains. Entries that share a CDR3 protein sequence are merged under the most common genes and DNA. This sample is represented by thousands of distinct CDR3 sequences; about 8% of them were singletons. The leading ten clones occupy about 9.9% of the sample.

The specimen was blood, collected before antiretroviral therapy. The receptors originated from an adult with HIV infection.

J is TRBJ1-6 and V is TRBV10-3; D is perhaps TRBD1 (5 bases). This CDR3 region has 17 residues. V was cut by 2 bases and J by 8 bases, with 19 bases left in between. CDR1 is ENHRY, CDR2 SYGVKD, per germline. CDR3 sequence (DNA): TGTGCCATCAGTGAGACCCGAGGGGCATCCAAACATTCACCCCTCCACTTT. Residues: CAISETRGASKHSPLHF.

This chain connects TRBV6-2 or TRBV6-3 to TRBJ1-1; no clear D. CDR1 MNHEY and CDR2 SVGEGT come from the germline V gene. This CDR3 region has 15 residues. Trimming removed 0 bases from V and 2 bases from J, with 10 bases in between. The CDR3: CASSYSRQINTEAFF. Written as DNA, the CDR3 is TGTGCCAGCAGTTACTCGAGGCAGATAAACACTGAAGCTTTCTTT.

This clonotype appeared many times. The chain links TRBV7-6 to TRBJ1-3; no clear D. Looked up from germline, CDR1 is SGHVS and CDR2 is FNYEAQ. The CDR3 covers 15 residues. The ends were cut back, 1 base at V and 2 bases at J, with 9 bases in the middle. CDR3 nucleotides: TGTGCCAGCAGCTTAGGTGGAGAGGCTGGAAACACCATATATTTT. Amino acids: CASSLGGEAGNTIYF.

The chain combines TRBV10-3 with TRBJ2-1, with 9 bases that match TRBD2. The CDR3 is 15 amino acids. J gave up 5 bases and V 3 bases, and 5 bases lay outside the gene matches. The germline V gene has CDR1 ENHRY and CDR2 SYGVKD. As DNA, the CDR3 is TGTGCCATCAGTGAAACGGGGACTAGCAACAATGAGCAGTTCTTC. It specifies CAISETGTSNNEQFF.

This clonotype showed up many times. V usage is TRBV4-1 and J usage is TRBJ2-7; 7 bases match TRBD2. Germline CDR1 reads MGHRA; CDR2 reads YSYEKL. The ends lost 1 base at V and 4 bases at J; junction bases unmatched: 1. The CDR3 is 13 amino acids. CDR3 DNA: TGCGCCAGCAGCCAAGGGGGGGGATACGAGCAGTACTTC. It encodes CASSQGGGYEQYF.

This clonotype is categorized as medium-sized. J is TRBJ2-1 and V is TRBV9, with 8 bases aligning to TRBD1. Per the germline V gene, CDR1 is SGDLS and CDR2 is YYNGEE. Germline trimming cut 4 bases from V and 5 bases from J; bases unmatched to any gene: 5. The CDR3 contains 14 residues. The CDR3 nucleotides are TGTGCCAGCAGCCCGCAGGGGGCACACAATGAGCAGTTCTTC. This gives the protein CASSPQGAHNEQFF.

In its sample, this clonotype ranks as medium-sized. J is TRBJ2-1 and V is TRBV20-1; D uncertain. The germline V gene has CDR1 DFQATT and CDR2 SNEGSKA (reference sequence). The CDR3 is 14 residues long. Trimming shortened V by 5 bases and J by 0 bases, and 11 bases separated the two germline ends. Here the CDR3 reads CSAPPYGSYNEQFF. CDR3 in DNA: TGCAGTGCTCCACCATATGGCTCCTACAATGAGCAGTTCTTC.

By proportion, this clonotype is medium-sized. CDR3 nucleotides: TGCAGCGTTGGACACCTGAGCTACGAGCAGTACTTC. Translating it yields CSVGHLSYEQYF. This sequence joins TRBV29-1 and TRBJ2-7; unclear D gene. The germline gives CDR1 SQVTM, CDR2 ANQGSEA. Trimming left V 4 bases short and J 3 bases short, with 10 bases between. This CDR3 spans 12 amino acids.

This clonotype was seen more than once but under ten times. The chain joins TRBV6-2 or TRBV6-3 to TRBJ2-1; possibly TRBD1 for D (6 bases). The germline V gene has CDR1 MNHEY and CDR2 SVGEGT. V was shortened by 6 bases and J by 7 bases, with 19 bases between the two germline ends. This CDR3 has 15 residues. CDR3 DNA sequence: TGTGCCAGCAGCACGAGGGCACAGGGTCTGAATGAGCAGTTCTTC. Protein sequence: CASSTRAQGLNEQFF.

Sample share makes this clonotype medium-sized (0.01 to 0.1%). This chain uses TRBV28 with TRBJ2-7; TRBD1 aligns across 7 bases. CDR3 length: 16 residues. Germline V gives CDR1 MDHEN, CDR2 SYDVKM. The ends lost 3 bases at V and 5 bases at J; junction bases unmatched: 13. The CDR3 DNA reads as TGTGCCAGCAGTTTGCCAATACAGGGGTCCGGGGACGAGCAGTACTTC. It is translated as CASSLPIQGSGDEQYF.

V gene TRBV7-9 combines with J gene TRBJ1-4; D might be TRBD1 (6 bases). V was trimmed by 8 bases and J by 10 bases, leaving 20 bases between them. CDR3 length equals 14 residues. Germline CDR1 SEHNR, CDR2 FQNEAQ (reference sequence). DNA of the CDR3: TGTGCCAGCTCCCCCTCAGGGGAAATTGGAAAACTGTTTTTT. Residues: CASSPSGEIGKLFF.

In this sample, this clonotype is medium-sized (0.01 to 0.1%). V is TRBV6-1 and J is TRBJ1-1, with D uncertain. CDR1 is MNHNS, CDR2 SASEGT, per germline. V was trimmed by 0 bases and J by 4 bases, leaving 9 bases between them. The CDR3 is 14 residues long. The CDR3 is CASSEARQPTEAFF. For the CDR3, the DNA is TGTGCCAGCAGTGAAGCGCGCCAGCCCACTGAAGCTTTCTTT.

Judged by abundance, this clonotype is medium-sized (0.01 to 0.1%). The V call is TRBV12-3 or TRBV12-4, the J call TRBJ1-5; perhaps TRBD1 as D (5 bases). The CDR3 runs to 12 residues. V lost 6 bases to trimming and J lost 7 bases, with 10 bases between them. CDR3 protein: CASSPRGQPQHF. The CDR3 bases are TGTGCCAGCAGCCCTAGGGGACAGCCCCAGCATTTT.

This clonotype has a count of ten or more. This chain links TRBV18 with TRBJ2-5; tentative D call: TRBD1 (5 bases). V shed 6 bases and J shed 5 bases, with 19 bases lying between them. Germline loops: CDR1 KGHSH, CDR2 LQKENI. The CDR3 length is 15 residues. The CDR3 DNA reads TGTGCCAGCTCCCATAGTCCAGGGAAATGGGAGACCCAGTACTTC. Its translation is CASSHSPGKWETQYF.

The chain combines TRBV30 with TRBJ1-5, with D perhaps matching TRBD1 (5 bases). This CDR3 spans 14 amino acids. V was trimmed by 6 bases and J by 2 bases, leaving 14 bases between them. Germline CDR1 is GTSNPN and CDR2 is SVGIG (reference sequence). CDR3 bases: TGTGCCTGTTTGGGGCAGGGAGGCAATCAGCCCCAGCATTTT. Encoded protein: CACLGQGGNQPQHF.

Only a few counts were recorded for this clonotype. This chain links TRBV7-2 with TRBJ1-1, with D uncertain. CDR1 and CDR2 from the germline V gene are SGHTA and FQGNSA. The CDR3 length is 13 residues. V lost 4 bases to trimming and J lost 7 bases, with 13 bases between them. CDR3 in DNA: TGTGCCAGCAGCTCCCAACAAAAGGGTGAAGCTTTCTTT. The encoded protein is CASSSQQKGEAFF.

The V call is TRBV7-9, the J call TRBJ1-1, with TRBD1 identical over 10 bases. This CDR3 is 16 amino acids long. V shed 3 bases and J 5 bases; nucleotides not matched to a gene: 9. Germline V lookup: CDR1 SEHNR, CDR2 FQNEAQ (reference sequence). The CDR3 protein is CASSFHRQGARTEAFF. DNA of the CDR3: TGTGCCAGCAGCTTCCACAGACAGGGGGCGCGAACTGAAGCTTTCTTT.

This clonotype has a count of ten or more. The CDR3 DNA sequence: TGTGCCAGCAGGACAGGGGGCGCAACTAATGAAAAACTGTTTTTT. Translating gives CASRTGGATNEKLFF. The rearrangement joins TRBV6-6 to TRBJ1-4; 10 positions agree with TRBD1. The CDR3 consists of 15 residues. After removal of 6 bases from V and 0 bases from J, the junction contained 1 base not matched to a gene. Germline values: CDR1 MNHNY, CDR2 SVGAGI (reference sequence).

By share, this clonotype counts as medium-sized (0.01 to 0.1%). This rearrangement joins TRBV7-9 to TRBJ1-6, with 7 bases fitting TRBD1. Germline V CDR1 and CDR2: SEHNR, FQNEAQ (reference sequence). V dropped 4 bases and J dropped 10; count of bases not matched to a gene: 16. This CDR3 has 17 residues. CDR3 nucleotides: TGTGCCAGCAGCTCCCATACCTCGACAGGGATGCGATCACCCCTCCACTTT. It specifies CASSSHTSTGMRSPLHF.

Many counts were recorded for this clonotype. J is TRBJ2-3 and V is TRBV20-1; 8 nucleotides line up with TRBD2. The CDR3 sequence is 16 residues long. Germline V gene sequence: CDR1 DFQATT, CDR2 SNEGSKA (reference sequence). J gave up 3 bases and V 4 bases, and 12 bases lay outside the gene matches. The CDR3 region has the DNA TGCAGTGCTAACCTTGTGACTAGCGCTTTTACAGATACGCAGTATTTT. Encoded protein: CSANLVTSAFTDTQYF.

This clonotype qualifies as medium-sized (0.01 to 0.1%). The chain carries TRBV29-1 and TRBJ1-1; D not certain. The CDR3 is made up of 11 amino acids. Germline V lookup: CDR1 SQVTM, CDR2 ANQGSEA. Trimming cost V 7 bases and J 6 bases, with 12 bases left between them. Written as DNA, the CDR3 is TGCAGCGCCCGGACGATGGCTGAAGCTTTCTTT. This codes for CSARTMAEAFF.

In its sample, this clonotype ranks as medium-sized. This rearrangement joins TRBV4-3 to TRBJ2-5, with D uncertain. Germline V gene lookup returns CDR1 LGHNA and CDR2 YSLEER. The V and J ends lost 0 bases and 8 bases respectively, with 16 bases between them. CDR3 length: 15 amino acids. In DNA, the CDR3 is TGCGCCAGCAGCCAAGATTGGCAGGACCAGGTTACCCAGTACTTC. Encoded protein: CASSQDWQDQVTQYF.

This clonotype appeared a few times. CDR3 DNA sequence: TGTGCCAGCACCACTCGGACGAGTCAAGAGACCCAGTACTTC. The encoded protein is CASTTRTSQETQYF. The V call is TRBV6-5, the J call TRBJ2-5; no reliable D call. Germline CDR1 and CDR2: MNHEY and SVGAGI. The CDR3 is 14 residues long. Trimming took 7 bases from V and 2 from J, leaving 14 bases between them.

CDR3 in DNA: TGTGCCAGCCTCATGGGGACTAATGAAAAACTGTTTTTT. Amino acids: CASLMGTNEKLFF. This rearrangement joins TRBV2 to TRBJ1-4; D remains ambiguous. The germline gives CDR1 SNHLY, CDR2 FYNNEI. CDR3 length: 13 residues. Trimming shortened V by 8 bases and J by 2 bases, and 9 bases separated the two germline ends.

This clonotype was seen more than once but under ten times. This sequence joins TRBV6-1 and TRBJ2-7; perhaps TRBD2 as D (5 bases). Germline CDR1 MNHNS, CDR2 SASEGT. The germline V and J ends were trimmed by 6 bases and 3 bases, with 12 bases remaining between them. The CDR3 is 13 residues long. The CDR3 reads CASSGVGVYEQYF. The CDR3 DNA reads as TGTGCCAGCAGCGGGGTTGGGGTCTACGAGCAGTACTTC.

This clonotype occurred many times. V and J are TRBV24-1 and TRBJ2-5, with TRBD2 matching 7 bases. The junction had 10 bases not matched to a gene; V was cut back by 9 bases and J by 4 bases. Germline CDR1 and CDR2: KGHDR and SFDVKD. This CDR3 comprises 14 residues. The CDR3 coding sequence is TGTGCCACCGGGGCGGCGGGAGCAGGAGAGACCCAGTACTTC. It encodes CATGAAGAGETQYF.

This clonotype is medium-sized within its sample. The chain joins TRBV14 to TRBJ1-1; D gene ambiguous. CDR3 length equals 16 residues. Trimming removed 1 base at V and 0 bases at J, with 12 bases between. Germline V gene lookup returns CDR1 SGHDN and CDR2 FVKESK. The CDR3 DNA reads TGTGCCAGCAGCCAAGGGACTGCTTTCATGAACACTGAAGCTTTCTTT. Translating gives CASSQGTAFMNTEAFF.

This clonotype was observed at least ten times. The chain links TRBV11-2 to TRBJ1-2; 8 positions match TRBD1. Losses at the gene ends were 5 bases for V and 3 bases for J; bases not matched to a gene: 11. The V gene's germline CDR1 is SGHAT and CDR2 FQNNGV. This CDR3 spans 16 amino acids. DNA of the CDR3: TGTGCCAGCAGCCCCGGGACAGGAGATCGGCACTATGGCTACACCTTC. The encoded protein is CASSPGTGDRHYGYTF.

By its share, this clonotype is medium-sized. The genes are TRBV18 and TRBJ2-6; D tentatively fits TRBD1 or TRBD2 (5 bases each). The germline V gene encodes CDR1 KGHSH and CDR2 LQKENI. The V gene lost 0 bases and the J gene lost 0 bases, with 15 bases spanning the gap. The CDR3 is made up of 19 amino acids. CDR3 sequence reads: CASSPPNVPGTSGANVLTF. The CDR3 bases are TGTGCCAGCTCACCACCTAATGTTCCGGGGACCTCTGGGGCCAACGTCCTGACTTTC.

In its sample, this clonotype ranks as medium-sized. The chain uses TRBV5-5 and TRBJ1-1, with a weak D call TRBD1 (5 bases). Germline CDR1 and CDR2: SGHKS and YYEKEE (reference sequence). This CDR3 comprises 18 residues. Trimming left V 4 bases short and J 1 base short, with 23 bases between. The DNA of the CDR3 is TGTGCCAGCAGCCCCACGCCGGCGAACAGGCCGACGAACACTGAAGCTTTCTTT. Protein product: CASSPTPANRPTNTEAFF.

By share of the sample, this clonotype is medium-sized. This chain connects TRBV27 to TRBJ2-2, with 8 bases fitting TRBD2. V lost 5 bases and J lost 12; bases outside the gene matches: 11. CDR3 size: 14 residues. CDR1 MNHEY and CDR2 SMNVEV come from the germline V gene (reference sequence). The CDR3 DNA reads TGTGCCAGCAGTAAGGCGGGAGGCCAGAGGAAGCTGTTTTTT. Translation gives CASSKAGGQRKLFF.

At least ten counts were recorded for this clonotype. CDR3 sequence: CASSFPDREETQYF. The CDR3 region has the DNA TGTGCCAGCAGCTTCCCGGACAGGGAAGAGACCCAGTACTTC. The chain employs TRBV5-4 and TRBJ2-5, with TRBD1 matching over 8 bases. Trimming removed 2 bases from V and 3 bases from J; junction bases left unmatched: 3. The CDR3 sequence is 14 residues long. In germline, CDR1 is SGHNT, CDR2 YYREEE (reference sequence).